This T cell receptor (beta chain) appears in the sequencing data of a study of cytomegalovirus exposure and HLA in healthy donors. PCR used 60 Vbeta primers and 13 Jbeta primers. Sequencing was performed with immunoSEQ multiplex PCR; in TCRdb, only in-frame clones are kept and a portion is missing. This sample carries tens of thousands of clones, 65% to 80% of them seen once, and the ten largest clones take 11%. The V segment lost 1 base and the J segment 0 bases; nucleotides outside the gene matches: 9. Germline V CDR1 and CDR2: LGHNA, YSLEER. This CDR3 contains 19 residues. Sequenced material: PBMCs. The receptor was isolated from a woman between 40 and 55 years old in good health and CMV-seropositive. V usage is TRBV4-3 and J usage is TRBJ2-2, with 9 bases matching TRBD1. The CDR3 DNA reads as TGCGCCAGCAGCCAAGCTTTGGACAGGGGATCCGCGAACACCGGGGAGCTGTTTTTT. This codes for CASSQALDRGSANTGELFF.